This TCR beta chain was sequenced for a study of early T cells in non-severe SARS-CoV-2 infection (dated by TCRdb to the early 2020s). For the study in its entirety: Because TCR sequencing relied on bulk RNA taken from unsorted whole blood, pairing of alpha and beta chains was not possible. What the work shows at the level of the full study, not this receptor alone: Matching against VDJdb was skewed toward anti-spike CD8 responses, likely underestimated virus-specific expansions, and missed private and CD4 specificities.

A note on this clonotype: This clone's antigen is unknown. Base qualities were left out, and no much larger clone turns up one base away.

The method behind the library was 5' RACE. The instrument given in TCRdb is NextSeq 500. The TCR library protocol attached unique molecular identifiers to individual cDNA molecules to correct for sequencing error and PCR bias. TCR alpha and beta chains were both sequenced, and the abundances of alpha and beta sequences in each sample were closely correlated with each other. The study's own analysis went as follows. Decombinator V4 was used to perform V gene, J gene and CDR3 annotation of TCR sequences. Expanded TCRs were defined as changing significantly between any two time points under a Poisson model with p below 0.0001. TCR abundances were normalised to the total number of TCRs sequenced per sample and were expressed as counts per million. TRAV1-2 paired with TRAJ12, TRAJ20 or TRAJ33 defined MAIT TCRs, while TRAV10 paired with TRAJ18 defined iNKT TCRs. VDJdb, accessed 1 November 2021, was searched for CMV, EBV and SARS-CoV-2 annotated TCRs, excluding TCRs annotated for multiple antigens. TCRdb trimmed public reads at Q25 via fastp, called clones via MiXCR and kept in-frame beta chains. Each record represents a unique CDR3 protein, reported with the most common genes and DNA among its rows. TCRdb assigned the V and J calls; the authors' analysis was not used. The sample yields 70,000 to 95,000 distinct CDR3 sequences; roughly 14% were counted once. The ten largest clones add up to roughly 0.6% of the sample.

From the cysteine through the valine, the CDR3 covers 15 amino acids. Only the CDR3 portion is preserved as DNA: 45 bases, with reading frame beginning at the first base. From the germline V gene, CDR1 is MNHEY and CDR2 is SVGEGT. Cut back by 8 bases and 2 bases, the V and J ends lie 19 bases apart. This was a case-control study nested in a cohort of healthcare workers in London, UK, who had nasopharyngeal swab PCR tests and blood samples taken every week. Healthcare workers were recruited during the week of the UK lockdown, between 23 and 31 March 2020, and followed weekly for up to roughly 15 weeks.

Input material: whole blood. The clonotype was recovered from an adult who was a healthcare worker with PCR-confirmed SARS-CoV-2 infection or an uninfected control (not recorded which). The chain links TRBV6-2 or TRBV6-3 with TRBJ2-7, and possibly TRBD2, on 6 matching bases. CDR3 reads: CASSFKAGITYEQYV. The DNA reads as follows: TGTGCCAGCTCCTTCAAAGCGGGTATCACCTACGAGCAGTACGTC.